This T cell receptor beta chain was recorded in a study of blood T cell repertoires in COVID-19. V gave up 0 bases and J gave up 1 base, with 10 bases separating them. In germline, CDR1 is SGHRS, CDR2 YFSETQ. The CDR3 loop spans 16 amino acids. Sequencing was performed with immunoSEQ multiplex PCR; in TCRdb, only in-frame clones are kept and a portion is missing. The repertoire holds approximately 260,000 clones, with around 82% as singletons. This clonotype originated in an elderly woman with active or convalescent COVID-19. This chain links TRBV5-1 with TRBJ2-2; D not resolved. Sequencing input: peripheral blood. This CDR3 is CASSLDPGQNTGELFF. The CDR3 DNA follows: TGCGCCAGCAGCTTGGACCCAGGCCAGAACACCGGGGAGCTGTTTTTT.